The rows below give T cell receptor beta chains drawn from one sample of a study of blood T cell repertoires in COVID-19. The data were produced by immunoSEQ multiplex PCR, yet TCRdb's version contains in-frame clones alone and is incomplete. The sample yields just over 650,000 clones, about nine tenths seen once. The sample comprised peripheral blood. These receptor sequences come from a woman in her late teens or twenties with acute or convalescent COVID-19. The CDR3 runs from the conserved cysteine through the conserved F or W. D genes are given only for firm matches. Where a row states a size, it is once, few, many or the class of an expanded clone; other rows omit it.

j_gene: TRBJ2-7
v_gene: TRBV4-3
abundance: once
d_gene: .
CDR3nt: TGCGCCAGCAGCCGGAACTCCAGGAGGGACGAGCAGTACTTC
CDR3aa: CASSRNSRRDEQYF

j_gene: TRBJ1-2
v_gene: TRBV7-9
abundance: .
d_gene: .
CDR3nt: TGTGCCAGCAGAGGACATAACTATGGCTACACCTTC
CDR3aa: CASRGHNYGYTF

j_gene: TRBJ1-2
v_gene: TRBV5-1
abundance: .
d_gene: TRBD1
CDR3nt: TGCGCCAGCAGCTTTGACAGGGGAACGGATGGCTACACCTTC
CDR3aa: CASSFDRGTDGYTF

j_gene: TRBJ1-3
v_gene: TRBV6-5
abundance: .
d_gene: .
CDR3nt: TGTGCCAGCAGTTACAGCGGCTCTGGAAACACCATATATTTT
CDR3aa: CASSYSGSGNTIYF

j_gene: TRBJ2-7
v_gene: TRBV2
abundance: .
d_gene: .
CDR3nt: TGTGCCAGCAGGGAGGGAATCTACGAGCAGTACTTC
CDR3aa: CASREGIYEQYF

j_gene: TRBJ2-1
v_gene: TRBV30
abundance: .
d_gene: TRBD1
CDR3nt: TGTGCCTGGACCACCCGGGACAGGGTATACAATGAGCAGTTCTTC
CDR3aa: CAWTTRDRVYNEQFF

j_gene: TRBJ2-2
v_gene: TRBV3-1/TRBV3-2
abundance: .
d_gene: TRBD1
CDR3nt: TGTGCCAGCAGCCCCTTCATGGACAGGGCCGGGGAGCTATTTTTT
CDR3aa: CASSPFMDRAGELFF

j_gene: TRBJ1-4
v_gene: TRBV15
abundance: .
d_gene: .
CDR3nt: TGTGCCACCAGCAGAGAGAGGGCCTTTAATGAAAAACTGTTTTTT
CDR3aa: CATSRERAFNEKLFF

j_gene: TRBJ1-2
v_gene: TRBV7-9
abundance: .
d_gene: .
CDR3nt: TGTGCCAGCAGCTTAGGTCGGTCTGGCTACACCTTC
CDR3aa: CASSLGRSGYTF

j_gene: TRBJ1-4
v_gene: TRBV19
abundance: .
d_gene: TRBD1
CDR3nt: TGTGCCAGTAGTCCGACAGGGACTAATGAAAAACTGTTTTTT
CDR3aa: CASSPTGTNEKLFF

j_gene: TRBJ1-1
v_gene: TRBV5-5
abundance: .
d_gene: TRBD1
CDR3nt: TGTGCCAGCAGCCCCCCGACAGGGATAGTGAACACTGAAGCTTTCTTT
CDR3aa: CASSPPTGIVNTEAFF

j_gene: TRBJ1-1
v_gene: TRBV19
abundance: .
d_gene: .
CDR3nt: TGTGCCAGTAGTGCCCGCGGGGCTAACACTGAAGCTTTCTTT
CDR3aa: CASSARGANTEAFF

j_gene: TRBJ2-1
v_gene: TRBV12-5
abundance: .
d_gene: TRBD2
CDR3nt: TGTGCTAGTGGTTTGGGACTAGCGCGGTACAATGAGCAGTTCTTC
CDR3aa: CASGLGLARYNEQFF

j_gene: TRBJ1-6
v_gene: TRBV5-1
abundance: .
d_gene: .
CDR3nt: TGCGCCAGCACCCCCTGGGGGGGGGTGGATTCACCCCTCCACTTT
CDR3aa: CASTPWGGVDSPLHF

j_gene: TRBJ2-5
v_gene: TRBV28
abundance: .
d_gene: TRBD2
CDR3nt: TGTGCCAGCAGTTCCGATTCTAGCGGGGGGAAAGAGACCCAGTACTTC
CDR3aa: CASSSDSSGGKETQYF

j_gene: TRBJ1-2
v_gene: TRBV7-2
abundance: once
d_gene: TRBD1
CDR3nt: TGTGCCAGCAGCTCCCGGACAGGGACGGACTATGGCTACACCTTC
CDR3aa: CASSSRTGTDYGYTF

j_gene: TRBJ2-3
v_gene: TRBV29-1
abundance: once
d_gene: TRBD2
CDR3nt: TGCAGCGCCGGACGTCTAGCGGGGGGGCCCGGAGCCGTAGATACGCAGTATTTT
CDR3aa: CSAGRLAGGPGAVDTQYF

j_gene: TRBJ1-2
v_gene: TRBV11-2
abundance: .
d_gene: .
CDR3nt: TGTGCCAGCAGCTCGTTAGAACAGTCTGCCGGCTACACCTTC
CDR3aa: CASSSLEQSAGYTF

j_gene: TRBJ1-1
v_gene: TRBV29-1
abundance: few
d_gene: .
CDR3nt: TGCAGCGGGTGCGTGGGGGGGAAGGCGAACACTGAAGCTTTCTTT
CDR3aa: CSGCVGGKANTEAFF

j_gene: TRBJ2-7
v_gene: TRBV5-1
abundance: .
d_gene: TRBD1
CDR3nt: TGCGCCAGCAGCTTGCGACAGGGAACCTACGAGCAGTACTTC
CDR3aa: CASSLRQGTYEQYF

j_gene: TRBJ2-1
v_gene: TRBV7-2
abundance: .
d_gene: TRBD1
CDR3nt: TGTGCCAGCAGCTTAGAGGGGGCAGCTAGCAATGAGCAGTTCTTC
CDR3aa: CASSLEGAASNEQFF

j_gene: TRBJ2-5
v_gene: TRBV19
abundance: .
d_gene: .
CDR3nt: TGTGCCAGTCAGATGGCGGGGGAGACCCAGTACTTC
CDR3aa: CASQMAGETQYF

j_gene: TRBJ1-2
v_gene: TRBV9
abundance: .
d_gene: .
CDR3nt: TGTGCCAGCGGAGAGGAGGGCTTTGGCTACACCTTC
CDR3aa: CASGEEGFGYTF

j_gene: TRBJ2-4
v_gene: TRBV5-1
abundance: .
d_gene: .
CDR3nt: TGCGCCAGCAGCTTGTCTCCGGGGGGCCCGGGACACATTCAGTACTTC
CDR3aa: CASSLSPGGPGHIQYF

j_gene: TRBJ1-5
v_gene: TRBV5-1
abundance: .
d_gene: .
CDR3nt: TGCGCCAGCAGCTTGTCAGGGTTGAATCAGCCCCAGCATTTT
CDR3aa: CASSLSGLNQPQHF

j_gene: TRBJ1-4
v_gene: TRBV28
abundance: .
d_gene: TRBD1
CDR3nt: TGTGCCAGCAGTTTATTGACAGGGAATAATGAAAAACTGTTTTTT
CDR3aa: CASSLLTGNNEKLFF

j_gene: TRBJ1-1
v_gene: TRBV30
abundance: .
d_gene: .
CDR3nt: TGTGCCTGGGACGGGAGGAACACTGAAGCTTTCTTT
CDR3aa: CAWDGRNTEAFF

j_gene: TRBJ1-5
v_gene: TRBV29-1
abundance: once
d_gene: TRBD1
CDR3nt: TGCAGCGTTGTGGACAGGGGGCAGCCCCAGCATTTT
CDR3aa: CSVVDRGQPQHF

j_gene: TRBJ2-7
v_gene: TRBV5-4
abundance: .
d_gene: TRBD1
CDR3nt: TGTGCCAGCAGCGGGGGGGACAGGGTCCACGAGCAGTACTTC
CDR3aa: CASSGGDRVHEQYF

j_gene: TRBJ2-7
v_gene: TRBV28
abundance: .
d_gene: .
CDR3nt: TGTGCCAGCAGTTTAACACCCCGGAGCTACGAGCAGTACTTC
CDR3aa: CASSLTPRSYEQYF

j_gene: TRBJ2-1
v_gene: TRBV24-1
abundance: .
d_gene: TRBD2
CDR3nt: TGTGCCACCAGGGAGGGTAGCGGGGGGGCCGATGAGCAGTTCTTC
CDR3aa: CATREGSGGADEQFF

j_gene: TRBJ1-4
v_gene: TRBV3-1/TRBV3-2
abundance: .
d_gene: .
CDR3nt: TGTGCCAGCAGCCCCCGGGGGGGAGGTGAAAAACTGTTTTTT
CDR3aa: CASSPRGGGEKLFF

j_gene: TRBJ2-7
v_gene: TRBV27
abundance: .
d_gene: TRBD2
CDR3nt: TGTGCCAGCAGTGGGACTAGCGACCCCTACGAGCAGTACTTC
CDR3aa: CASSGTSDPYEQYF

j_gene: TRBJ2-3
v_gene: TRBV10-2
abundance: .
d_gene: .
CDR3nt: TGCGCCAGCAGTGAGTCTCGTCGTAGCACAGATACGCAGTATTTT
CDR3aa: CASSESRRSTDTQYF

j_gene: TRBJ2-5
v_gene: TRBV7-9
abundance: once
d_gene: .
CDR3nt: TGTGCCAGCAGCATTGAGCACCGGTACCAAGAGACCCAGTACTTC
CDR3aa: CASSIEHRYQETQYF

j_gene: TRBJ1-5
v_gene: TRBV27
abundance: .
d_gene: .
CDR3nt: TGTGCCAGCAGTCGTCGTTCTAATCAGCCCCAGCATTTT
CDR3aa: CASSRRSNQPQHF

j_gene: TRBJ1-1
v_gene: TRBV15
abundance: once
d_gene: .
CDR3nt: TGTGCCACCAGCAGGTTAAACACTGAAGCTTTCTTT
CDR3aa: CATSRLNTEAFF

j_gene: TRBJ1-2
v_gene: TRBV7-8
abundance: .
d_gene: .
CDR3nt: TGTGCCAGCAGCTTGCAGATCACGAGGGTGTCCGATTATGGCTACACCTTC
CDR3aa: CASSLQITRVSDYGYTF

j_gene: TRBJ2-1
v_gene: TRBV11-3
abundance: .
d_gene: TRBD2
CDR3nt: TGTGCCAGCAGCTTAGGATCTAGCGGGGGATCTCAGTTCTTC
CDR3aa: CASSLGSSGGSQFF

j_gene: TRBJ2-2
v_gene: TRBV27
abundance: .
d_gene: .
CDR3nt: TGTGCCAGCAGCACTCACAGGAGTGCCACCGGGGAGCTGTTTTTT
CDR3aa: CASSTHRSATGELFF

j_gene: TRBJ1-2
v_gene: TRBV6-1
abundance: .
d_gene: TRBD1
CDR3nt: TGTGCCAGCAGTGACGGACAGGGGCCTGGCTACACCTTC
CDR3aa: CASSDGQGPGYTF

j_gene: TRBJ2-1
v_gene: TRBV5-4
abundance: .
d_gene: .
CDR3nt: TGTGCCAGCAGCTTCGGGGACCGGGACACCAGCCTCTTC
CDR3aa: CASSFGDRDTSLF

j_gene: TRBJ1-1
v_gene: TRBV5-6
abundance: .
d_gene: .
CDR3nt: TGTGCCAGCAGCTTGGTATCGCGGACTGAAGCTTTCTTT
CDR3aa: CASSLVSRTEAFF

j_gene: TRBJ2-2
v_gene: TRBV11-2
abundance: .
d_gene: .
CDR3nt: TGTGCCAGCAGCTTAGGTCTGATCGGACAGAATACCGGGGAGCTGTTTTTT
CDR3aa: CASSLGLIGQNTGELFF

j_gene: TRBJ1-5
v_gene: TRBV2
abundance: once
d_gene: TRBD1
CDR3nt: TGTGCCAGCAGTGAAGGCCGGGACAGTCGCAATCAGCCCCAGCATTTT
CDR3aa: CASSEGRDSRNQPQHF